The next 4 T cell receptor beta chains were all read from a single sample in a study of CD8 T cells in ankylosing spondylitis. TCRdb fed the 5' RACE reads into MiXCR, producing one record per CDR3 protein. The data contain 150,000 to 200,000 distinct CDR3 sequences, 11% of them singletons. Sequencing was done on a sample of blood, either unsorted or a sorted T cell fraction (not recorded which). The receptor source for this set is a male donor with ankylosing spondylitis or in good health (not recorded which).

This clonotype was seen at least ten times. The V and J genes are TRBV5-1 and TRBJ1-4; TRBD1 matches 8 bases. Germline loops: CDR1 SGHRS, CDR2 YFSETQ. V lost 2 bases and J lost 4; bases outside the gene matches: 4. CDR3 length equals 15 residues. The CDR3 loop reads CASSFKQGDNEKLFF. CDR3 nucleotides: TGCGCCAGCAGCTTTAAACAGGGGGATAATGAAAAACTGTTTTTT.

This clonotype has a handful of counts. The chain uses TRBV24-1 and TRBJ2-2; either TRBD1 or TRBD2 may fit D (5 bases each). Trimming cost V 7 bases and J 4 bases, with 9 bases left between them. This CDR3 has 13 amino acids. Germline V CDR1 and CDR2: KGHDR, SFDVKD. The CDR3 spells CATSGAPTGELFF. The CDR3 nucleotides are TGTGCCACCAGCGGGGCCCCCACCGGGGAGCTGTTTTTT.

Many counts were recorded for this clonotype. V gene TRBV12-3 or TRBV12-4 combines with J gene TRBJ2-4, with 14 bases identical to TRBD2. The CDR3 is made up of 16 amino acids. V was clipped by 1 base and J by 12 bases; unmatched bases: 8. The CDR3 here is CASSLGGRTSGRYQYF. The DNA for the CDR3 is TGTGCCAGCAGTTTAGGGGGCCGGACTAGCGGGAGGTATCAGTACTTC.

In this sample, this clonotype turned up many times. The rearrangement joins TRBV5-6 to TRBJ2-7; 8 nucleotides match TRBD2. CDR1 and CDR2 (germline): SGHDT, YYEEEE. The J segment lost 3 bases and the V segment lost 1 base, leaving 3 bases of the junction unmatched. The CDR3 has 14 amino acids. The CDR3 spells CASSLPSGSYEQYF. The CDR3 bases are TGTGCCAGCAGCTTGCCCAGCGGGAGCTACGAGCAGTACTTC.